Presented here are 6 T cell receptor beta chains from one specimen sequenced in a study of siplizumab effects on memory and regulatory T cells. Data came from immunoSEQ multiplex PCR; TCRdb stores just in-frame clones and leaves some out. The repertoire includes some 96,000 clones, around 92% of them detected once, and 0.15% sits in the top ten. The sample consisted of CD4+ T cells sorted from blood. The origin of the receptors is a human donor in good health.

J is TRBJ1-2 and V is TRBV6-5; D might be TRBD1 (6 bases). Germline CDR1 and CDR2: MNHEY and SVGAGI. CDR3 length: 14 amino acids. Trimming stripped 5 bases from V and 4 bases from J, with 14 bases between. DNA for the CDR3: TGTGCCAGCAGTCGGGACATCGTCGGCTATGGCTACACCTTC. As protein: CASSRDIVGYGYTF.

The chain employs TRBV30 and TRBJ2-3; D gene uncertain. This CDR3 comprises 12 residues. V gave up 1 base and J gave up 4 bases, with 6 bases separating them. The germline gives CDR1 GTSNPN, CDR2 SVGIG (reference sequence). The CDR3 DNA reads TGTGCCTGGAGTGGGGGTGCAGATACGCAGTATTTT. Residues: CAWSGGADTQYF. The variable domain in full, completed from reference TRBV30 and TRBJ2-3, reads SQTIHQWPATLVQPVGSPLSLECTVEGTSNPNLYWYRQAAGRGLQLLFYSVGIGQISSEVPQNLSASRPQDRQFILSSKKLLLSDSGFYLCAWSGGADTQYFGPGTRLTVL.

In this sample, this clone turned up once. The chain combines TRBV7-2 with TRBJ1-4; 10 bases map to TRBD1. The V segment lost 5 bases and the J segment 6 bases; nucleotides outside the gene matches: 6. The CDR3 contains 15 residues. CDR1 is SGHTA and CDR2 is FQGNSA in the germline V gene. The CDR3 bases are TGTGCCAGCAGCCCGCGGACAGGGGGATATGAAAAACTGTTTTTT. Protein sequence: CASSPRTGGYEKLFF.

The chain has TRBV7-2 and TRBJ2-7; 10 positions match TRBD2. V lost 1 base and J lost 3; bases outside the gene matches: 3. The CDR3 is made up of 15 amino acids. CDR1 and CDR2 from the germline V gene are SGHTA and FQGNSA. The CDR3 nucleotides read TGTGCCAGCAGCTTAGGGCTAGCGGGGGTCTACGAGCAGTACTTC. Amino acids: CASSLGLAGVYEQYF. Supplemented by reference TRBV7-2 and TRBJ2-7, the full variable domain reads GAGVSQSPSNKVTEKGKDVELRCDPISGHTALYWYRQSLGQGLEFLIYFQGNSAPDKSGLPSDRFSAERTGGSVSTLTIQRTQQEDSAVYLCASSLGLAGVYEQYFGPGTRLTVT.

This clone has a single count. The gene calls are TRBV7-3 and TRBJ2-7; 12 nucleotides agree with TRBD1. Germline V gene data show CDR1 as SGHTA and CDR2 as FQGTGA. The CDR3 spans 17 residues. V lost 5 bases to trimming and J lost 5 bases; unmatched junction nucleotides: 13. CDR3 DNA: TGTGCCAGCAGCCGGACCCCACGCGGGACAGGGGGCGACGAGCAGTACTTC. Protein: CASSRTPRGTGGDEQYF.

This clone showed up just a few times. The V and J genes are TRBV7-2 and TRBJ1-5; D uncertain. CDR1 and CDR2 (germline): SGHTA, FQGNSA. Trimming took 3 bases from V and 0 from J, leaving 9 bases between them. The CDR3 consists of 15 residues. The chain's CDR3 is CASSFSTDSNQPQHF. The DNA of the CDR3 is TGTGCCAGCAGCTTTTCGACCGATAGCAATCAGCCCCAGCATTTT. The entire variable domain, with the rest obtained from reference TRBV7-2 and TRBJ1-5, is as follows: GAGVSQSPSNKVTEKGKDVELRCDPISGHTALYWYRQSLGQGLEFLIYFQGNSAPDKSGLPSDRFSAERTGGSVSTLTIQRTQQEDSAVYLCASSFSTDSNQPQHFGDGTRLSIL.